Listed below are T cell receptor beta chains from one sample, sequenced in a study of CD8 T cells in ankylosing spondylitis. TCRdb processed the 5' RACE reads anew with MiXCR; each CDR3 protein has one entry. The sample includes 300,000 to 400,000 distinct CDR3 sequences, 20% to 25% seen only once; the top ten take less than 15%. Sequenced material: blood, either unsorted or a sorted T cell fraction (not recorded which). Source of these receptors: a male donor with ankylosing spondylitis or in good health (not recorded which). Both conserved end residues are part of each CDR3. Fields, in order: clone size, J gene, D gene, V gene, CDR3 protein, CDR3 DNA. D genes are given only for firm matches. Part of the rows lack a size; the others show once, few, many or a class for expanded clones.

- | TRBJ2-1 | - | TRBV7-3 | CASSATQGHEQFF | TGTGCCAGCAGCGCTACCCAGGGACATGAGCAGTTCTTC
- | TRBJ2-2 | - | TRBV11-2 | CASSLGVSGTKNTGELFF | TGTGCCAGCAGCTTAGGGGTTAGCGGAACCAAAAACACCGGGGAGCTGTTTTTT
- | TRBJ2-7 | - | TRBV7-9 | CASTSQYEQYF | TGTGCCAGCACCTCCCAATACGAGCAGTACTTC
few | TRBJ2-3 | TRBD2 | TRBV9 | CASSVARERGGTDTQYF | TGTGCCAGCAGCGTAGCTCGGGAGCGGGGGGGCACAGATACGCAGTATTTT
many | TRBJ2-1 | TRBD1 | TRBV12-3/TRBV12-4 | CASSTGTGRNEQFF | TGTGCCAGCAGTACCGGGACAGGGCGCAATGAGCAGTTCTTC
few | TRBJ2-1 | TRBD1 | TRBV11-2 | CASSLAGTGGEEQFF | TGTGCCAGCAGCTTAGCCGGGACAGGGGGCGAAGAGCAGTTCTTC
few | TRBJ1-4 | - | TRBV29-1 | CSVEGVTGLFF | TGCAGCGTTGAAGGGGTAACCGGACTGTTTTTT
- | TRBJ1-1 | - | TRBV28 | CASSYPWDTNTEAFF | TGTGCCAGCAGTTATCCCTGGGACACTAACACTGAAGCTTTCTTT
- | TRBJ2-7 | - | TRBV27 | CASSDGQLRVYEQYF | TGTGCCAGCTCCGACGGGCAGTTAAGGGTGTACGAGCAGTACTTC
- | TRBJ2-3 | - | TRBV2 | CASSNLGPTYGDTQYF | TGTGCCAGCAGCAACCTGGGACCGACGTATGGGGATACGCAGTATTTT
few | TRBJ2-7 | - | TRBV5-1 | CASSLFGREYEQYF | TGCGCCAGCAGCTTATTTGGCAGAGAGTACGAGCAGTACTTC
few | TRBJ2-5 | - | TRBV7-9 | CASSPGPTQFEETQYF | TGTGCCAGCAGCCCCGGCCCCACACAGTTTGAAGAGACCCAGTACTTC
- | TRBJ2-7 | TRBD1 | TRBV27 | CASSLSAGTGYEQYF | TGTGCCAGCAGTTTATCGGCCGGGACAGGCTACGAGCAGTACTTC
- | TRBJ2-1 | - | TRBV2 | CASSETPYNEQFF | TGTGCCAGCAGTGAAACACCTTACAATGAGCAGTTCTTC
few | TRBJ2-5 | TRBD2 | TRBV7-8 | CASSSTPSGDAQETQYF | TGTGCCAGCAGCTCCACCCCTAGCGGGGACGCACAAGAGACCCAGTACTTC
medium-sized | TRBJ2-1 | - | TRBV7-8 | CASSLGTGNEQFF | TGTGCCAGCAGCTTAGGTACCGGCAATGAGCAGTTCTTC